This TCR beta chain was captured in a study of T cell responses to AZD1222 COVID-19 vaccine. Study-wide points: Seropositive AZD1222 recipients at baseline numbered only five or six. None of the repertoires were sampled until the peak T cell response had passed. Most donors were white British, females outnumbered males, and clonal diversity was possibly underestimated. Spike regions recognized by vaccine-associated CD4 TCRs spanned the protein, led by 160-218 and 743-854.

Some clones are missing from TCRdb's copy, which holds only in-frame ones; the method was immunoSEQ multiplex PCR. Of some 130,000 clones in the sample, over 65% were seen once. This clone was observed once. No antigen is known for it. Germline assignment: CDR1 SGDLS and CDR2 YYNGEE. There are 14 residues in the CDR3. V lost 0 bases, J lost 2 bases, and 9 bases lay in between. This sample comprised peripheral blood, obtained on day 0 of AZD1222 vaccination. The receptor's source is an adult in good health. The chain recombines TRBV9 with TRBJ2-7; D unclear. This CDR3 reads CASSVDGPPYEQYF. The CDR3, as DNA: TGTGCCAGCAGCGTAGATGGACCTCCCTACGAGCAGTACTTC.